This TCR beta chain appears in the sequencing data of a study of blood T cell repertoires in COVID-19. The protocol was immunoSEQ multiplex PCR, while the TCRdb copy is restricted to in-frame clones and leaves out a portion. The sample carries approximately 93,000 clones, 80% to 90% recorded once. CDR3 length: 14 residues. The V segment lost 2 bases and the J segment 6 bases; nucleotides outside the gene matches: 4. Germline V gives CDR1 SGHTA, CDR2 FQGNSA. The specimen sequenced was peripheral blood. The chain links TRBV7-2 to TRBJ2-1; 7 nucleotides agree with TRBD2. The source of this sequence is a human donor in a cohort sampled during active COVID-19. The CDR3, as DNA: TGTGCCAGCAGCTTAAGGGAGGGCTCCAATGAGCAGTTCTTC. As protein: CASSLREGSNEQFF. Combining the CDR3 with reference TRBV7-2 and TRBJ2-1 gives the whole variable domain GAGVSQSPSNKVTEKGKDVELRCDPISGHTALYWYRQSLGQGLEFLIYFQGNSAPDKSGLPSDRFSAERTGGSVSTLTIQRTQQEDSAVYLCASSLREGSNEQFFGPGTRLTVL.